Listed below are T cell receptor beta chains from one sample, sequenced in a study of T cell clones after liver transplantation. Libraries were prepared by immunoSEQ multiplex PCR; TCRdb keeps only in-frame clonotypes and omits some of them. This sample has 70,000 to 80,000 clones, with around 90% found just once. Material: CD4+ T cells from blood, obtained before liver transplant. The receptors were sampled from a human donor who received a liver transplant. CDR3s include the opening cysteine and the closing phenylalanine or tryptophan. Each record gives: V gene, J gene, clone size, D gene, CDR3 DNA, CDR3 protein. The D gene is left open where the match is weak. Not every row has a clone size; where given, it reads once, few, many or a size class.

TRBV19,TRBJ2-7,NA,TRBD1,TGTGCCAGTAGTCACCGGGACAGAGGGTTCGAGCAGTACTTC,CASSHRDRGFEQYF
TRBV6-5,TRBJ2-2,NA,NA,TGTGCCAGCAGTTTACAGGCGGGATGGGGCGGGGAGCTGTTTTTT,CASSLQAGWGGELFF
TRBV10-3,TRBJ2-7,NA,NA,TGTGCCATCAGTGAGTCGACCGACGTTGGTTCTTCGTCCGAGCAGTACTTC,CAISESTDVGSSSEQYF
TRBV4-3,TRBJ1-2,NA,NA,TGCGCCAGCAGCCAAGAAATGTGGCAGGGCCATGGCTACACCTTC,CASSQEMWQGHGYTF
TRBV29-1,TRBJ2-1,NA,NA,TGCAGCGTTGAAGATCCCTACTCCTACAATGAGCAGTTCTTC,CSVEDPYSYNEQFF
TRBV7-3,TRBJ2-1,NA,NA,TGTGCCAGCTCAGGGGCTTACAATGAGCAGTTCTTC,CASSGAYNEQFF
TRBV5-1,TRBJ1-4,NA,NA,TGCGCCAGCAGCCCAGGGGATGCTAGGTTGTTTAATGAAAAACTGTTTTTT,CASSPGDARLFNEKLFF
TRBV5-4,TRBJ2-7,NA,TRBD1,TGTGCCAGCAGGAAGTGGGGACAGGGCCGTTACGAGCAGTACTTC,CASRKWGQGRYEQYF
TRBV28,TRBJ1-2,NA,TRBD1,TGTGCCGGCAAGACCGGGACAGGCTCTGGTGGCTACACCTTC,CAGKTGTGSGGYTF
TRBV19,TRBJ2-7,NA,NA,TGTGCCAGTAGTATAGGCAGGTTCTTCTCCTACGAGCAGTACTTC,CASSIGRFFSYEQYF
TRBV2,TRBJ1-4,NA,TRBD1,TGTGCCAGCACTCCGGACAGGGGAAATGAAAAACTGTTTTTT,CASTPDRGNEKLFF
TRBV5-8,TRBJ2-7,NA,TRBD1,TGTGCCAGCAATGGGGGACAGGGAGAACACGAGCAGTACTTC,CASNGGQGEHEQYF
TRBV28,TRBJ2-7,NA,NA,TGTGCCAGCACTAAGACAGGTCCACCCTACGAGCAGTACTTC,CASTKTGPPYEQYF
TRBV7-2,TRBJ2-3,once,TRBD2,TGTGCCAGCAGCTTAGCAACTACGGGAGGGGGTTATACGCAGTATTTT,CASSLATTGGGYTQYF
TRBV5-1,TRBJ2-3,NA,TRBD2,TGCGCCAGCTGCAGAGGGACTAGCGGGAGGACGGGCACAGATACGCAGTATTTT,CASCRGTSGRTGTDTQYF
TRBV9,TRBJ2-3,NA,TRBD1,TGTGCCAGCAGCGTCCAGGGGGATCAGACAGATACGCAGTATTTT,CASSVQGDQTDTQYF
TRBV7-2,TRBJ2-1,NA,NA,TGTGCCAGCAGCCAGAACTACAATGAGCAGTTCTTC,CASSQNYNEQFF
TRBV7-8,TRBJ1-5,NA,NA,TGTGCCAGCAGCTTGGGTCCCCCTCCTCTCAATCAGCCCCAGCATTTT,CASSLGPPPLNQPQHF
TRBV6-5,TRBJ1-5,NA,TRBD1,TGTGCCAGCAGCGAGACAGGGAATAGCAATCAGCCCCAGCATTTT,CASSETGNSNQPQHF
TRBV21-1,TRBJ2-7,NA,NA,TGTGCCAGCCCCCCTATCCCGGGACAGGGGTTTCACGAGCAGTACTTC,CASPPIPGQGFHEQYF
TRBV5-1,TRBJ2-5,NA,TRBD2,TGCGCCAGCAGCAGGGGGACTAGCGGGGGCCTACAAGAGACCCAGTACTTC,CASSRGTSGGLQETQYF
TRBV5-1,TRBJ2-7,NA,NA,TGCGCCAGCAGCTCCCGTGGGGGCGGGAGAACTTACGAGCAGTACTTC,CASSSRGGGRTYEQYF
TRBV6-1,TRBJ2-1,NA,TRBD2,TGTGCCAGCAGTGACATAGGACTAGCGGGAGGGATGCACAATGAGCAGTTCTTC,CASSDIGLAGGMHNEQFF
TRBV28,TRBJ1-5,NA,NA,TGTGCCAGCCTCGGGACATTAGTTCAGCCCCAGCATTTT,CASLGTLVQPQHF
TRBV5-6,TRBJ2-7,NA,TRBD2,TGTGCCAGCAGCTTTCTACTAGCGGGAGGGAACGAGCAGTACTTC,CASSFLLAGGNEQYF
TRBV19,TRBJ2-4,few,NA,TGTGCCAGTAGGTCGACAGCCAACATTCAGTACTTC,CASRSTANIQYF
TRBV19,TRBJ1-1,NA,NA,TGTGCCAGTGCCGGGCTCCAGCAGGGGACTGAAGCTTTCTTT,CASAGLQQGTEAFF
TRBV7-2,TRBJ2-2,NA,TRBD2,TGTGCCAGCAGCTTTACTAGCGGGAGAAGAGTCGGGGAGCTGTTTTTT,CASSFTSGRRVGELFF
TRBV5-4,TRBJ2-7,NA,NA,TGTGCCAGCAGCCTCGCGGGATCCTACGAGCAGTACTTC,CASSLAGSYEQYF
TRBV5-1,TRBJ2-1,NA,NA,TGCGCCAGCAGCACAGGGCCGCAGCAGAATGAGCAGTTCTTC,CASSTGPQQNEQFF
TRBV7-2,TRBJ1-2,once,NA,TGTGCCAGCAGCTTAGAACCAGGGCGGGTGGACTATGGCTACACCTTC,CASSLEPGRVDYGYTF
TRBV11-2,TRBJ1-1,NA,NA,TGTGCCAGCGCGGGGAACACTGAAGCTTTCTTT,CASAGNTEAFF